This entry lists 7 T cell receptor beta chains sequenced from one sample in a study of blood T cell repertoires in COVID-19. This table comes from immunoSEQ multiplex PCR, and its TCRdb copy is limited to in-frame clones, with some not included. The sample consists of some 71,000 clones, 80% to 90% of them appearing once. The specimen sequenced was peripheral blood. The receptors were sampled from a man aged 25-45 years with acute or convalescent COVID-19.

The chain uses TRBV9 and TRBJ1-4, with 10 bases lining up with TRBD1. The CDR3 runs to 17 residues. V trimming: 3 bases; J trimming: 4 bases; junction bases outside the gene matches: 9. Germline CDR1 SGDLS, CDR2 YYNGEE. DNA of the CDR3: TGTGCCAGCAGCGCGTCCCGGGACAGGGGCGATAATGAAAAACTGTTTTTT. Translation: CASSASRDRGDNEKLFF.

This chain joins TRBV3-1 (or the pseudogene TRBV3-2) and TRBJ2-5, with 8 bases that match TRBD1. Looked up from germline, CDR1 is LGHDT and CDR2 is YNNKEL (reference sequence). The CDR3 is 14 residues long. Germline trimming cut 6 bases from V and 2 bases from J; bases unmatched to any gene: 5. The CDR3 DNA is TGTGCCAGCAGGGGCACAGGGGGACAAGAGACCCAGTACTTC. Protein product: CASRGTGGQETQYF.

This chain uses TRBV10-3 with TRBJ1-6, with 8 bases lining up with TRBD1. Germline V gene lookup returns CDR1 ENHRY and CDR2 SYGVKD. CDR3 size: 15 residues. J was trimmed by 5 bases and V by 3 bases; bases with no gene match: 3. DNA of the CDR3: TGTGCCATCAGTGATTCGGGACAGGATAATTCACCCCTCCACTTT. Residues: CAISDSGQDNSPLHF.

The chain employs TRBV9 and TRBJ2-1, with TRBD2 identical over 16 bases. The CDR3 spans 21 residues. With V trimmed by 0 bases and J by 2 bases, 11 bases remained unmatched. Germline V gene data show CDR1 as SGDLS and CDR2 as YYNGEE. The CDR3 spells CASSVETAGTSGRATYNEQFF. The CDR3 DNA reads TGTGCCAGCAGCGTAGAGACCGCCGGGACTAGCGGGAGGGCCACCTACAATGAGCAGTTCTTC.

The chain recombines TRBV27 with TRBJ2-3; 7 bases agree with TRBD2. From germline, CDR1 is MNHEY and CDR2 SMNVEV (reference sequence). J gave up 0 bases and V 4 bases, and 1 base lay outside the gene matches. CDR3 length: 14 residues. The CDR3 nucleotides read TGTGCCAGCAGTTGGCGGGAGAGCACAGATACGCAGTATTTT. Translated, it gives CASSWRESTDTQYF.

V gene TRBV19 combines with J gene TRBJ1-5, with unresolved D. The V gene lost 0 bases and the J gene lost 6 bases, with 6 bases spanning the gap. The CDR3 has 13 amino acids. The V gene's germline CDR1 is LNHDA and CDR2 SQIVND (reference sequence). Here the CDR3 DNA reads TGTGCCAGTAGTATAGATCGGGGTCAGCCCCAGCATTTT. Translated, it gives CASSIDRGQPQHF.

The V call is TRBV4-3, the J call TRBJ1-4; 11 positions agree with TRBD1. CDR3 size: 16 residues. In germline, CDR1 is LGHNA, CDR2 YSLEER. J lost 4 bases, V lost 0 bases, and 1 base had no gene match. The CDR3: CASSQDGTGGNEKLFF. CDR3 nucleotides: TGCGCCAGCAGCCAAGATGGGACAGGGGGTAATGAAAAACTGTTTTTT.